One T cell receptor beta chain is described in this entry. Its antigen is still unknown. Cultured CD4+ T-cell DNA underwent Oncomine TCR Beta short-read sequencing. MiXCR, run by TCRdb on the PCR reads, gives a single entry per CDR3 protein. The sample includes around 20,000 distinct CDR3 sequences, 43% of them seen just once. The entry originates in a study of vaccination and CD4 T cells after COVID-19. Treatment specified: roughly 10-day PBMC culture with coronavirus spike peptide pools or control peptides (ViraFEST assay). ViraFEST used peptide pools to expand antigen-specific T cells before TCR sequencing. This CDR3 has 13 residues. CDR1 is MNHEY and CDR2 is SMNVEV in the germline V gene (reference sequence). The V end lost 2 bases, the J end lost 7 bases, and 12 bases lay between the germline ends.

The rearrangement uses TRBV27 and TRBJ2-7, with D unresolved. Sequences were derived from CD4+ T cells from blood, cultured in vitro, sampled after SARS-CoV-2 vaccination. This TCR was sampled from a human donor who had recovered from COVID-19. The CDR3 is CASSLSTGLEQYF. CDR3 in DNA: TGTGCCAGCAGTTTAAGCACCGGCTTGGAGCAGTACTTC.